This TCR beta chain was sequenced for a study of shared clonotypes between healthy human individuals. The V gene's germline CDR1 is SQVTM and CDR2 ANQGSEA. This CDR3 has 16 amino acids. With 6 bases clipped from V and 1 base from J, the junction kept 12 bases outside the gene matches. Assay: immunoSEQ multiplex PCR; the TCRdb copy retains only in-frame clones and omits some. The repertoire has some 360,000 clones, more than 60% of them found once; the top ten carry under 11%. The TCR sequence derives from a man aged 30-40 years in good health. Source material: memory CD4+ T cells sorted from blood. Indicated subset: CD45RA-negative fraction. V and J are TRBV29-1 and TRBJ2-3, with 8 positions matching TRBD2. The CDR3, as DNA: TGCAGCGTCCTGGGGGCAGCGGGAGTTCGCACAGATACGCAGTATTTT. Protein product: CSVLGAAGVRTDTQYF.